This T cell receptor (beta chain) derives from a study of CXCR3-negative and CXCR3-positive naive CD8 T cells. In the study overall: Overall TRB read output was about 140 million, and each library contained about 1.5 +/- 0.3 million reads.

As regards this clonotype: As yet, its antigen is unknown.

Study-wide results and caveats: Naive cells that were CXCR3-positive had more hydrophobic TRB CDR3s (compared with CXCR3-negative naive cells). Memory cells diverged, while naive CXCR3-positive and CXCR3-negative cells had similar TRBV-TRBJ usage. Each naive subset displayed comparably high diversity, whereas memory CD8+ cells displayed much lower diversity.

The germline gives CDR1 SEHNR, CDR2 FQNEAQ (reference sequence). The CDR3 is made up of 12 amino acids. 5' RACE with UMI labels generated the TRB cDNA libraries. Each CDR3 protein gets one entry in TCRdb, which reprocessed the 5' RACE reads and gives no DNA. The sample spans about 98,000 distinct CDR3 sequences; the ten largest clones claim 1.1%. This receptor was identified in a human donor in good health. Some clones in this sample may be carry-over from other donors' samples. The chain is built from TRBV7-9 and TRBJ1-2. Sequences were obtained from naive CXCR3+ CD8+ T cells from blood. Subset of the sample: CD45RO-CCR7+CD27+CD95- naive CD8+ T cells expressing CXCR3 (TNR3+). This CDR3 is CASSFASDGYTF.